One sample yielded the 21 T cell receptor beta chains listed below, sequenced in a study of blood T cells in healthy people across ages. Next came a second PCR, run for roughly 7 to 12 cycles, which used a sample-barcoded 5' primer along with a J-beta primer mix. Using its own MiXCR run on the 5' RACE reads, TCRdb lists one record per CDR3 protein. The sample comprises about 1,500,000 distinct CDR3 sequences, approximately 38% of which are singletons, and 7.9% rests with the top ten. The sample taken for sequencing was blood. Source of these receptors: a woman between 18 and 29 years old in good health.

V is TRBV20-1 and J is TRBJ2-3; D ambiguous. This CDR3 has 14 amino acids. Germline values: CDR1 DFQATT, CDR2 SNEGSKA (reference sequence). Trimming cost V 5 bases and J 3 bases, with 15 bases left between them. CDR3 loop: CSAFRLLGTDTQYF. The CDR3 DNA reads TGCAGTGCTTTCCGACTCCTAGGGACAGATACGCAGTATTTT.

The CDR3 reads CASSSRTGGGETQYF. DNA of the CDR3: TGTGCCAGCAGCTCCAGGACAGGGGGTGGAGAGACCCAGTACTTC. This chain links TRBV12-3 or TRBV12-4 with TRBJ2-5; TRBD1 matches at 10 bases. This CDR3 is built from 15 residues. The V and J ends lost 6 bases and 4 bases, in that order; junction bases with no gene match: 8.

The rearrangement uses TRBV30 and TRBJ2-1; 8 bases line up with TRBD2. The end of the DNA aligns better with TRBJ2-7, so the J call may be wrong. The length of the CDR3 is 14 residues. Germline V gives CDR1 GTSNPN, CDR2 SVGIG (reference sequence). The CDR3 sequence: CASNGAGGYNEQYF. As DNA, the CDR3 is TGTGCCTCAAACGGGGCGGGAGGTTACAATGAGCAGTACTTC.

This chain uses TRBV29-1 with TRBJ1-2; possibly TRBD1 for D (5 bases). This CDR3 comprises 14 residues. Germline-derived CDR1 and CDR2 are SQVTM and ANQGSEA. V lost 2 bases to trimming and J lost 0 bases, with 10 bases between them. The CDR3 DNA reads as TGCAGCGTTGAACGGGACCTCTCTAACTATGGCTACACCTTC. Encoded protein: CSVERDLSNYGYTF.

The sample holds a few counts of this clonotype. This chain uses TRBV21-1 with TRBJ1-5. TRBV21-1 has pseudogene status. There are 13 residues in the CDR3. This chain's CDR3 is CARPFHSNQPQHF. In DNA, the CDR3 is TGTGCCAGGCCATTCCATAGCAATCAGCCCCAGCATTTT.

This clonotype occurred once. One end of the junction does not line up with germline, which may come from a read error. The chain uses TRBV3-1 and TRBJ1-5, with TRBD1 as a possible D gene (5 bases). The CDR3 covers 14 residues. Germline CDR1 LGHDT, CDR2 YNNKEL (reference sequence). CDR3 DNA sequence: TGTGCCAGCACCCAAGGTGTCGGGGCTCAGCCCCAGCATTTT. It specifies CASTQGVGAQPQHF.

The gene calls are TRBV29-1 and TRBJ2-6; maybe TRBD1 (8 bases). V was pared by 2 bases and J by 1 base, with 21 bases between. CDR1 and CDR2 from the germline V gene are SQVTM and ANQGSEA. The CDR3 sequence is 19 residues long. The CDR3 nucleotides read TGCAGCGTTGAAACGGACAGGGACTATCTAGGATCTGGGGCCAACGTCCTGACTTTC. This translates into CSVETDRDYLGSGANVLTF.

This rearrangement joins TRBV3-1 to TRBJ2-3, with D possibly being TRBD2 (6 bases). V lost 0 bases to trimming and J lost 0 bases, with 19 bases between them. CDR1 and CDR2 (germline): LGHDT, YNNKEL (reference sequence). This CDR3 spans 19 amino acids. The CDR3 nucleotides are TGTGCCAGCAGCCAAGATCCTCGGGCGGGAATTCCTAGCACAGATACGCAGTATTTT. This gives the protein CASSQDPRAGIPSTDTQYF.

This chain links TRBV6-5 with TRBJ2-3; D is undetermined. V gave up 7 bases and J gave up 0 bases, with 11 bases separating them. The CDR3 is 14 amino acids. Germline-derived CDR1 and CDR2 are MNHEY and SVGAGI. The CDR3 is CASTPDQSTDTQYF. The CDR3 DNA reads TGTGCCAGCACCCCCGACCAGAGCACAGATACGCAGTATTTT.

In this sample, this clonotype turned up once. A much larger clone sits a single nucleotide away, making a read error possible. The CDR3 DNA is TGTGCCATCAGTGATGCTGTCACAGATACGCAGTATTTT. The encoded protein is CAISDAVTDTQYF. The rearrangement joins TRBV10-3 to TRBJ2-3; the D is unclear. Germline V gene data show CDR1 as ENHRY and CDR2 as SYGVKD. V lost 3 bases, J lost 2 bases, and 6 bases lay in between. The CDR3 has 13 residues.

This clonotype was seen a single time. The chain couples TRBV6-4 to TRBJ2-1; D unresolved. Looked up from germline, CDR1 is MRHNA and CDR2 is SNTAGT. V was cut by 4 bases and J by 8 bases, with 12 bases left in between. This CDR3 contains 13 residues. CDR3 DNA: TGTGCCAGCAGTGGGGCCAGTACGGATGAGCAGTTCTTC. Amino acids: CASSGASTDEQFF.

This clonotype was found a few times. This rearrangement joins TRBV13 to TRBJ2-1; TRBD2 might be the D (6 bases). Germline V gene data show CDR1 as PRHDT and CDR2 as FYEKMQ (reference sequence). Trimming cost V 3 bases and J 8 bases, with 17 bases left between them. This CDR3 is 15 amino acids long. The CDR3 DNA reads TGTGCCAGCAGCTTCCCCGCGCTGGAGGGCGATGAGCAGTTCTTC. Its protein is CASSFPALEGDEQFF.

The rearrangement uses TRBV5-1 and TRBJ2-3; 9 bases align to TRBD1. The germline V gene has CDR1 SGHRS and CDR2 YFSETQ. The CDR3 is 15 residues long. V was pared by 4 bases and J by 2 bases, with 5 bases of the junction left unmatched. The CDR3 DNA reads TGCGCCAGCAGCCCTCGGACAGGGGTCACAGATACGCAGTATTTT. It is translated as CASSPRTGVTDTQYF. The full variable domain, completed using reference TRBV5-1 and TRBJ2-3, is KAGVTQTPRYLIKTRGQQVTLSCSPISGHRSVSWYQQTPGQGLQFLFEYFSETQRNKGNFPGRFSGRQFSNSRSEMNVSTLELGDSALYLCASSPRTGVTDTQYFGPGTRLTVL.

CDR3 DNA: TGCGCCAGCAGCTTTTCGCAGGGGGCTGATGAAAAACTGTTTTTT. Translating it yields CASSFSQGADEKLFF. The rearrangement links TRBV5-1 to TRBJ1-4; 8 bases are a match to TRBD1. The V segment lost 2 bases and the J segment 6 bases; nucleotides outside the gene matches: 6. Germline CDR1 and CDR2: SGHRS and YFSETQ. The CDR3 length is 15 residues.

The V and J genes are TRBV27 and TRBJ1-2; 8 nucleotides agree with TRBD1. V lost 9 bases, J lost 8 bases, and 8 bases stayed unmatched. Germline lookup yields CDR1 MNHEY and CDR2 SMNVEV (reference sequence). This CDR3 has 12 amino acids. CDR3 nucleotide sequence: TGTGCCAGTTCGGGACAGGATAGAGGCTACACCTTC. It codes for CASSGQDRGYTF.

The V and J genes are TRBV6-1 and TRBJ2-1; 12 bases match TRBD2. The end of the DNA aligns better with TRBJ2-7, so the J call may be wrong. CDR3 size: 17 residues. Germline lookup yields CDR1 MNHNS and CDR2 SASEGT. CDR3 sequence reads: CASNRLAGVVTYNEQYF. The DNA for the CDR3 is TGTGCCAGCAACCGACTAGCGGGAGTGGTTACCTACAATGAGCAGTACTTC.

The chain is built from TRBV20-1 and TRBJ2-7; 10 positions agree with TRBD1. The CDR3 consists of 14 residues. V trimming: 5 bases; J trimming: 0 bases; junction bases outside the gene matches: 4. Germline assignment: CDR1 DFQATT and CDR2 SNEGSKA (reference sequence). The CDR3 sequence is CSALRTGGSYEQYF. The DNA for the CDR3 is TGCAGTGCTCTGCGGACAGGGGGCTCCTACGAGCAGTACTTC.

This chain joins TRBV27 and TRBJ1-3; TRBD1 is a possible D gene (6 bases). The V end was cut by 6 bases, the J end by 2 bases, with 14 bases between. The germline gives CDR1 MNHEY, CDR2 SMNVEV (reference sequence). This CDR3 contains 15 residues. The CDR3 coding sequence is TGTGCCAGCAGGGCTGTAGGGGGTACTGGAAACACCATATATTTT. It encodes CASRAVGGTGNTIYF.

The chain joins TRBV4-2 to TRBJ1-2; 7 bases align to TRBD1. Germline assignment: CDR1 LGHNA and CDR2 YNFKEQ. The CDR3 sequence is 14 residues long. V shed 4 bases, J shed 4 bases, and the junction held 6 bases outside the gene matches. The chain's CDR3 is CASSPGQSLYGYTF. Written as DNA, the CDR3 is TGTGCCAGCAGCCCGGGACAGAGTCTCTATGGCTACACCTTC.

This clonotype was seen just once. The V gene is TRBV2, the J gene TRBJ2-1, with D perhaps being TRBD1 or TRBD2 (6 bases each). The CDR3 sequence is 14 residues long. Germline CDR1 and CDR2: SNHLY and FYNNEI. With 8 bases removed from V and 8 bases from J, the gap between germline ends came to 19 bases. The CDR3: CASLQGREYDEQFF. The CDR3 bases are TGTGCCAGCCTTCAGGGGCGGGAATACGATGAGCAGTTCTTC.

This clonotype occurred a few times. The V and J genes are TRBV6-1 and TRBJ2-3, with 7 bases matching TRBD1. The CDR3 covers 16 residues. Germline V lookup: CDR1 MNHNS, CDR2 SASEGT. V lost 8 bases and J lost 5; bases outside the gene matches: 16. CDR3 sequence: CASGTSSGQALDTQYF. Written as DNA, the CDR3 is TGTGCCAGCGGTACCTCGTCCGGACAGGCCCTAGATACGCAGTATTTT.